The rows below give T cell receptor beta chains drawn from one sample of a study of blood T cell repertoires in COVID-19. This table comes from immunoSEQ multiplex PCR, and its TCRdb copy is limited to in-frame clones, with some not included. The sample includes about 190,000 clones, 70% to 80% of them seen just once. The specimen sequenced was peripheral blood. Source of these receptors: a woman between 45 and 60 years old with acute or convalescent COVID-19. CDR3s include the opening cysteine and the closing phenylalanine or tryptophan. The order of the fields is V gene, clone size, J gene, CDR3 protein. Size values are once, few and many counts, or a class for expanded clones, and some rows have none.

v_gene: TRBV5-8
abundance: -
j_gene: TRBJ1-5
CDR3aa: CASSPGTGAPYSNQPQHF

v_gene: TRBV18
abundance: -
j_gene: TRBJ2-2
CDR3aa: CASSPSLGQSGELFF

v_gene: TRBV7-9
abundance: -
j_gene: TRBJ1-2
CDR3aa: CASSLDRGVGYTF

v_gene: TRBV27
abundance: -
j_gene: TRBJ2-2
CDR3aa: CASSGVGELFF

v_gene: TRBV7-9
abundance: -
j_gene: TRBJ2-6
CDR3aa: CASSLNIAVGANVLTF

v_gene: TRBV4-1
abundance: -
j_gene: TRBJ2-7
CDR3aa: CASSQARGNEQYF

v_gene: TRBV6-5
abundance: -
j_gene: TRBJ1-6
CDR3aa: CASSPSQRGPSPLHF

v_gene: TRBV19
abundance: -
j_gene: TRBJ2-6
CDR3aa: CASKSDSFTGANVLTF

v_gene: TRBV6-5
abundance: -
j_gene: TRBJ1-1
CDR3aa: CASRQMNTEAFF

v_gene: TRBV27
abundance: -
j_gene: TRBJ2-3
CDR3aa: CASNAGLAGRDTQYF

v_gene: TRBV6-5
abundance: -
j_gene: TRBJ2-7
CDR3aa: CASMAKGVSSYEQYF

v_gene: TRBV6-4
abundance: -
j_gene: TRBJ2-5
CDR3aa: CASSDQRLDSTAETQYF

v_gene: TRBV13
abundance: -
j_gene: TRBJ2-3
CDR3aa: CASSAFPRLAGGDTQYF

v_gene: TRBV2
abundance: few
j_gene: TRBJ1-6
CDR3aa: CASSGQGANYNSPLHF

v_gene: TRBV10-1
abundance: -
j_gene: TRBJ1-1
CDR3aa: CASSEAKYTEAFF

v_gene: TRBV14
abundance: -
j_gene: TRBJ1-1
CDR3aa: CASSQPGLNTEAFF

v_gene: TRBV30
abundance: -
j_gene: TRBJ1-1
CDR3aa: CAWSTGRWTEAFF

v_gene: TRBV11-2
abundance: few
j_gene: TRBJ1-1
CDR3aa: CASSLYVGGSQMNTEAFF

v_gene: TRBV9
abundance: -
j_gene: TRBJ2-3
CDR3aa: CASSVGGAADTQYF

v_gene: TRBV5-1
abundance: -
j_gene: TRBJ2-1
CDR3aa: CASSATGTGGHEQFF

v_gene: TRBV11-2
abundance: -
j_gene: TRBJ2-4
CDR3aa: CASSLDLEGQLAKNIQYF

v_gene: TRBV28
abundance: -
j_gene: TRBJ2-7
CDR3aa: CASSLSGGKYEQYF

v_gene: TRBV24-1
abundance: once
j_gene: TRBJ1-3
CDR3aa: CAKKGVHSGNTIYF

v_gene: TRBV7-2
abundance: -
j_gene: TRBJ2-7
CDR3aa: CASSFYTSGPQHYEQYF